The sequence of this TCR beta chain was determined in a study of human T cells and chemical hapten exposure. Across the whole study: Patch tests applied 0.01% DPC to the upper back, read at 6 days.

TCRdb ran MiXCR on the RACE reads and lists one entry per CDR3 protein. Of a few hundred thousand distinct CDR3 sequences listed, more than 5% are singletons. Study-wide findings and caveats: Donors were affected by alopecia, so their immune reaction might vary from that of healthy individuals.

Sample time point: patch test 2, 6 weeks after DPC sensitization. Treatment defined: therapeutic diphenylcyclopropenone sensitization with weekly scalp DPC. Participating donors were patients with alopecia, aged 18 to 70 years, considered appropriate candidates for DPC. In this sample, this clonotype turned up a few times. Its cognate antigen is unknown. Germline CDR1 and CDR2: MNHEY and SMNVEV (reference sequence). V gave up 6 bases and J gave up 5 bases, with 16 bases separating them. This CDR3 is 14 amino acids long. The sequence was obtained from a woman aged 18-29 years with alopecia areata. Some clones in this sample may be carry-over from other donors' samples. J is TRBJ1-2 and V is TRBV27; D is possibly TRBD1 (6 bases). The material was whole blood, obtained in connection with sensitization to the hapten diphenylcyclopropenone (DPC). The CDR3 DNA reads as TGTGCCAGCAGCTTCAGGGGACCCCTATATGGCTACACCTTC. This codes for CASSFRGPLYGYTF.